This passage covers 18 T cell receptor beta chains from one sample sequenced in a study of technical replicates of blood from several donors. Measured with immunoSEQ multiplex PCR; TCRdb has only the in-frame clones, and not every one. The data show 70,000 to 80,000 clones, with just under 97% seen just once and over 0.2% held by the top ten. The sequenced material came from T cells isolated from PBMCs. The receptors derive from a human donor in good health.

V and J are TRBV5-4 and TRBJ1-1; TRBD1 agrees at 7 bases. V shed 4 bases, J shed 8 bases, and the junction held 8 bases outside the gene matches. This CDR3 comprises 13 residues. Per germline, CDR1 SGHNT and CDR2 YYREEE (reference sequence). Here the CDR3 reads CASSPIQGREAFF. The CDR3 region has the DNA TGTGCCAGCAGCCCCATACAGGGGCGGGAAGCTTTCTTT.

The J gene is TRBJ2-7, the V gene TRBV29-1; 7 positions match TRBD2. The germline gives CDR1 SQVTM, CDR2 ANQGSEA. The CDR3 has 12 residues. V shed 7 bases, J shed 5 bases, and the junction held 8 bases outside the gene matches. The CDR3 bases are TGCAGCGCCTTCGGGGGGATGAACGAGCAGTACTTC. It specifies CSAFGGMNEQYF.

The V call is TRBV27, the J call TRBJ2-5; 8 nucleotides agree with TRBD2. With 3 bases clipped from V and 5 bases from J, the junction kept 14 bases outside the gene matches. The germline CDR1 and CDR2 sequences are MNHEY and SMNVEV (reference sequence). The CDR3 spans 17 residues. CDR3 region: CASSFRNSGSDRETQYF. CDR3 DNA sequence: TGTGCCAGCAGTTTTCGGAACAGCGGGAGCGATAGGGAGACCCAGTACTTC.

The chain is built from TRBV19 and TRBJ1-5, with D uncertain. The germline V gene encodes CDR1 LNHDA and CDR2 SQIVND (reference sequence). The V end was cut by 2 bases, the J end by 0 bases, with 5 bases between. CDR3 size: 14 residues. The CDR3 DNA follows: TGTGCCAGTAGTATAATGTATAGCAATCAGCCCCAGCATTTT. It is translated as CASSIMYSNQPQHF.

This clone has a single count. V gene TRBV5-1 combines with J gene TRBJ2-3, with 13 positions matching TRBD2. CDR1 is SGHRS and CDR2 is YFSETQ in the germline V gene. V trimming: 9 bases; J trimming: 3 bases; junction bases outside the gene matches: 13. The CDR3 is 17 residues long. CDR3 sequence (DNA): TGCGCCACCTCAAGACTAGCGGGAGGAGGGATGACAGATACGCAGTATTTT. Protein product: CATSRLAGGGMTDTQYF.

The rearrangement uses TRBV27 and TRBJ2-7; 9 nucleotides match TRBD1. CDR1 is MNHEY, CDR2 SMNVEV, per germline (reference sequence). The CDR3 consists of 14 residues. V gave up 8 bases and J gave up 4 bases; unmatched junction bases: 9. CDR3 loop: CASALGQGSYEQYF. DNA of the CDR3: TGTGCCAGCGCCCTCGGACAGGGGTCTTACGAGCAGTACTTC.

The rearrangement joins TRBV10-3 to TRBJ2-5; D unresolved. Between the trimmed V and J ends, which lost 2 bases and 2 bases, there was a span of 3 bases. The CDR3 spans 12 residues. Germline CDR1 ENHRY, CDR2 SYGVKD. The CDR3 sequence: CAISEPQETQYF. The CDR3 DNA is TGTGCCATCAGTGAGCCACAAGAGACCCAGTACTTC.

The chain combines TRBV5-5 with TRBJ2-5, with 12 nucleotides matching TRBD2. V gave up 0 bases and J gave up 3 bases; unmatched junction bases: 12. The germline CDR1 and CDR2 sequences are SGHKS and YYEKEE (reference sequence). The CDR3 loop spans 19 amino acids. This CDR3 is CASSLEGARGLAGKETQYF. DNA for the CDR3: TGTGCCAGCAGCTTGGAGGGGGCAAGGGGACTAGCGGGTAAAGAGACCCAGTACTTC.

The V gene is TRBV19, the J gene TRBJ2-7, with TRBD2 as a possible D gene (7 bases). The CDR3 runs 13 residues. Looked up from germline, CDR1 is LNHDA and CDR2 is SQIVND (reference sequence). V shed 3 bases and J shed 6 bases, with 12 bases lying between them. The CDR3 is CASSISGGVEQYF. For the CDR3, the DNA is TGTGCCAGTAGTATTTCGGGGGGCGTCGAGCAGTACTTC.

The CDR3 loop is CASSRGVGEILFF. The CDR3 nucleotides are TGCGCCAGCAGCCGGGGGGTGGGGGAAATCTTGTTCTTC. V and J are TRBV5-1 and TRBJ2-1; 7 bases agree with TRBD2. The V segment lost 4 bases and the J segment 15 bases; nucleotides outside the gene matches: 13. The germline CDR1 and CDR2 sequences are SGHRS and YFSETQ. This CDR3 comprises 13 residues.

The CDR3 nucleotides are TGTGCCAGCAGCTCCTACGTGCCGGGTCAGCCCCAGCATTTT. Translation: CASSSYVPGQPQHF. This sequence joins TRBV5-8 and TRBJ1-5, with D unclear. Germline-derived CDR1 and CDR2 are SGHTS and YDEGEE. V lost 3 bases to trimming and J lost 6 bases, with 13 bases between them. The CDR3 covers 14 residues.

The J gene is TRBJ2-1, the V gene TRBV28, with 9 bases lining up with TRBD2. This CDR3 has 14 amino acids. CDR1 and CDR2 from the germline V gene are MDHEN and SYDVKM. Trimming cost V 3 bases and J 7 bases; bases outside gene matches: 4. The CDR3 DNA sequence: TGTGCCAGCAGTTTTGGTCTAGCGGGGAATGAGCAGTTCTTC. This gives the protein CASSFGLAGNEQFF.

For this clone: Sequence at one end of the junction differs from germline and may be a read error. This rearrangement joins TRBV28 to TRBJ2-7; weak D call: TRBD2 (6 bases). The CDR3 totals 13 residues. In germline, CDR1 is MDHEN, CDR2 SYDVKM. The CDR3 bases are TGTGCCAGCAGCCGCGGGACGCCCCCGGAGCGGTACTTC. This sequence encodes CASSRGTPPERYF.

The J gene is TRBJ1-3, the V gene TRBV5-1; TRBD1 might be the D (5 bases). V was trimmed by 4 bases and J by 3 bases, leaving 14 bases between them. CDR1 is SGHRS and CDR2 is YFSETQ in the germline V gene. This CDR3 comprises 15 residues. Here the CDR3 reads CASSPEGALGNTIYF. For the CDR3, the DNA is TGCGCCAGCAGCCCCGAAGGGGCGCTTGGAAACACCATATATTTT.

This chain connects TRBV2 to TRBJ1-5; possible D gene TRBD1, 6 bases. V shed 6 bases and J shed 8 bases, with 20 bases lying between them. The CDR3 length is 15 residues. The germline CDR1 and CDR2 sequences are SNHLY and FYNNEI. Here the CDR3 reads CASRREDTPGEPQHF. In DNA, the CDR3 is TGTGCCAGCAGGAGAGAGGACACCCCAGGGGAGCCCCAGCATTTT.

The V gene is TRBV6-1, the J gene TRBJ2-2, with D uncertain. CDR1 and CDR2 from the germline V gene are MNHNS and SASEGT. Trimming removed 5 bases at V and 6 bases at J, with 13 bases between. The CDR3 is made up of 14 amino acids. CDR3 amino acids: CASSPISSAGELFF. CDR3 nucleotide sequence: TGTGCCAGCAGTCCGATTTCATCGGCCGGGGAGCTGTTTTTT.

The chain carries TRBV27 and TRBJ2-7; 10 bases are a match to TRBD2. The V gene's germline CDR1 is MNHEY and CDR2 SMNVEV (reference sequence). The CDR3 contains 13 residues. J was trimmed by 4 bases and V by 6 bases; bases with no gene match: 3. In DNA, the CDR3 is TGTGCCAGCAGCCCGGGACTAGCGTACGAGCAGTACTTC. It encodes CASSPGLAYEQYF.

The chain links TRBV19 to TRBJ2-7, with a weak D call TRBD2 (6 bases). The CDR3 has 16 amino acids. Trimming left V 5 bases short and J 7 bases short, with 24 bases between. CDR1 and CDR2 (germline): LNHDA, SQIVND (reference sequence). The CDR3 nucleotides read TGTGCCAGTAGTCAAGGGACCGGGCGTAGTGGGGGGGAGCAGTACTTC. Translated: CASSQGTGRSGGEQYF.